These 27 T cell receptor beta chains originate from one sample sequenced in a study of a mutant IDH1 vaccine in newly diagnosed glioma. TCRdb's table, derived via immunoSEQ multiplex PCR, lists solely in-frame clones and lacks some. The sample lists 35,000 to 55,000 clones; around 86% were seen once. Time point noted: week 35, safety follow-up. Doses consisted of 300 ug of mutant IDH1 20-mer peptide each, paired with topical imiquimod. The antigens of these receptors remain unknown. The source material was PBMCs, sampled from a glioma patient whose treatment included an IDH1 peptide vaccine. Source of these receptors: a woman aged 40-49 years with glioma. Some clones in this sample may be carry-over from other donors' samples.

The V gene is TRBV28, the J gene TRBJ2-5; the D gene is possibly TRBD2 (5 bases). The CDR3 is 15 residues long. The V end was cut by 8 bases, the J end by 2 bases, with 18 bases between. CDR1 MDHEN and CDR2 SYDVKM come from the germline V gene. CDR3: CASFFRAGVQETQYF. DNA of the CDR3: TGTGCCAGCTTCTTTCGGGCGGGCGTTCAAGAGACCCAGTACTTC.

The rearrangement joins TRBV7-6 to TRBJ1-1; no clear D gene. Per germline, CDR1 SGHVS and CDR2 FNYEAQ. This CDR3 is built from 13 residues. V was cut by 2 bases and J by 1 base, with 5 bases left in between. The CDR3 DNA reads as TGTGCCAGCAGCTTATCAGCGAACACTGAAGCTTTCTTT. It encodes CASSLSANTEAFF.

This chain joins TRBV19 and TRBJ2-2; D assignment may be TRBD1 or TRBD2 (5 bases each). V was clipped by 7 bases and J by 5 bases, with 14 bases between them. Germline-derived CDR1 and CDR2 are LNHDA and SQIVND (reference sequence). The CDR3 is made up of 14 amino acids. The CDR3 region is CASTRVGVTGELFF. For the CDR3, the DNA is TGTGCCAGTACCAGGGTGGGGGTTACCGGGGAGCTGTTTTTT.

This clone was counted only a few times. This CDR3 reads CASSLLGEDYGYTF. In DNA, the CDR3 is TGTGCCAGCAGCTTATTGGGGGAAGACTATGGCTACACCTTC. The genes are TRBV7-8 and TRBJ1-2; D perhaps matches TRBD1 (5 bases). Germline CDR1 SGHVS, CDR2 FQNEAQ. The CDR3 runs to 14 residues. V was shortened by 2 bases and J by 3 bases, with 10 bases between the two germline ends.

This clone has just a few counts. The V and J genes are TRBV21-1 and TRBJ2-7; the table assigns TRBD2, which was not confirmed against the DNA. TRBV21-1 is a pseudogene locus. This CDR3 spans 11 amino acids. The CDR3 DNA sequence: TGTGCCAGCAGCACCTCGTACGAGCAGTACTTC. Translated, it gives CASSTSYEQYF.

CDR3 DNA sequence: TGTGCCAGCAATTCCCTGGCGGAAGCCTACGAGCAGTACTTC. As protein: CASNSLAEAYEQYF. V and J are TRBV5-6 and TRBJ2-7; unclear D gene. Germline V gene lookup returns CDR1 SGHDT and CDR2 YYEEEE. CDR3 length: 14 residues. Trimming left V 6 bases short and J 2 bases short, with 15 bases between.

The J gene is TRBJ2-7, the V gene TRBV2; 10 bases map to TRBD2. Germline CDR1 SNHLY, CDR2 FYNNEI. V gave up 8 bases and J gave up 1 base; unmatched junction bases: 2. The CDR3 extends over 13 amino acids. In DNA, the CDR3 is TGTGCCAGCGGAGCGGGAGGGTCCTACGAGCAGTACTTC. Protein sequence: CASGAGGSYEQYF. The full variable domain, in which reference TRBV2 and TRBJ2-7 provide the parts outside the CDR3, is EPEVTQTPSHQVTQMGQEVILRCVPISNHLYFYWYRQILGQKVEFLVSFYNNEISEKSEIFDDQFSVERPDGSNFTLKIRSTKLEDSAMYFCASGAGGSYEQYFGPGTRLTVT.

CDR3 coding DNA: TGCGCCAGCCGAGGACTGACGTACGAGCAGTACTTC. Protein product: CASRGLTYEQYF. The chain is built from TRBV4-1 and TRBJ2-7, with D possibly matching TRBD2 (5 bases). The germline CDR1 and CDR2 sequences are MGHRA and YSYEKL. This CDR3 has 12 residues. V lost 8 bases and J 4 bases, leaving 12 bases between the germline ends.

The V call is TRBV5-6, the J call TRBJ2-3; D might be TRBD1 (5 bases). CDR1 SGHDT and CDR2 YYEEEE come from the germline V gene. The CDR3 runs 14 residues. V lost 1 base, J lost 4 bases, and 10 bases lay in between. The CDR3 sequence is CASSLLTAPDTQYF. CDR3 nucleotides: TGTGCCAGCAGCTTGTTGACAGCCCCAGATACGCAGTATTTT.

In the case of this clone: Additional DNA sequences in this sample encode the identical CDR3. The chain has TRBV4-1 and TRBJ2-2; D is undetermined. Germline V gene lookup returns CDR1 MGHRA and CDR2 YSYEKL. With 4 bases removed from V and 8 bases from J, the gap between germline ends came to 8 bases. The CDR3 has 12 residues. The CDR3 here is CASSPPGGELFF. The CDR3, as DNA: TGCGCCAGCAGCCCCCCCGGTGGGGAGCTGTTTTTT.

V usage is TRBV7-9 and J usage is TRBJ2-2, with D tentatively TRBD1 or TRBD2 (6 bases each). CDR1 SEHNR and CDR2 FQNEAQ come from the germline V gene (reference sequence). Deletions cut 5 bases from V and 0 bases from J, with 13 bases between. The CDR3 contains 16 residues. This CDR3 is CASSPSGAANTGELFF. For the CDR3, the DNA is TGTGCCAGCAGCCCGTCGGGGGCGGCGAACACCGGGGAGCTGTTTTTT.

This clone was found a few times. The V and J genes are TRBV7-9 and TRBJ1-5; maybe TRBD1 (5 bases). The CDR3 loop spans 14 amino acids. V lost 5 bases, J lost 1 base, and 9 bases lay in between. Looked up from germline, CDR1 is SEHNR and CDR2 is FQNEAQ (reference sequence). The CDR3 loop reads CASSRGGSNQPQHF. CDR3 bases: TGTGCCAGCAGCCGGGGCGGCAGCAATCAGCCCCAGCATTTT.

The J gene is TRBJ2-7, the V gene TRBV5-4; 7 positions agree with TRBD1. The length of the CDR3 is 14 residues. V trimming: 3 bases; J trimming: 3 bases; junction bases outside the gene matches: 6. Per the germline V gene, CDR1 is SGHNT and CDR2 is YYREEE (reference sequence). As DNA, the CDR3 is TGTGCCAGCAGCTCGGGACAGACCAACTACGAGCAGTACTTC. Protein sequence: CASSSGQTNYEQYF. Full variable domain (remainder filled in from reference TRBV5-4 and TRBJ2-7): ETGVTQSPTHLIKTRGQQVTLRCSSQSGHNTVSWYQQALGQGPQFIFQYYREEENGRGNFPPRFSGLQFPNYSSELNVNALELDDSALYLCASSSGQTNYEQYFGPGTRLTVT.

The V gene is TRBV6-1, the J gene TRBJ1-2, with 7 bases identical to TRBD1. V dropped 11 bases and J dropped 1; count of bases not matched to a gene: 4. The CDR3 extends over 12 amino acids. Germline V gene data show CDR1 as MNHNS and CDR2 as SASEGT. The CDR3 sequence: CARRDSNYGYTF. The CDR3 coding sequence is TGTGCCCGCCGGGACAGTAACTATGGCTACACCTTC.

The rearrangement joins TRBV5-6 to TRBJ2-1; 11 nucleotides match TRBD2. The ends lost 4 bases at V and 4 bases at J; junction bases unmatched: 4. CDR3 length: 15 amino acids. Germline CDR1 and CDR2: SGHDT and YYEEEE. The CDR3 DNA reads as TGTGCCAGCAGCAGTGGACTAGCGGGTTACAATGAGCAGTTCTTC. Encoded protein: CASSSGLAGYNEQFF. Complete variable domain (other parts from reference TRBV5-6 and TRBJ2-1): DAGVTQSPTHLIKTRGQQVTLRCSPKSGHDTVSWYQQALGQGPQFIFQYYEEEERQRGNFPDRFSGHQFPNYSSELNVNALLLGDSALYLCASSSGLAGYNEQFFGPGTRLTVL.

J is TRBJ1-4 and V is TRBV7-6, with a possible D match to TRBD1 (6 bases). Per germline, CDR1 SGHVS and CDR2 FNYEAQ. This CDR3 is 15 amino acids long. V lost 5 bases to trimming and J lost 4 bases, with 14 bases between them. CDR3 protein: CASSPIWDINEKLFF. The CDR3 DNA follows: TGTGCCAGCAGCCCGATCTGGGACATTAATGAAAAACTGTTTTTT.

The chain uses TRBV13 and TRBJ2-1, with 10 bases that match TRBD2. The CDR3 is made up of 16 amino acids. Germline V CDR1 and CDR2: PRHDT, FYEKMQ (reference sequence). With V trimmed by 4 bases and J by 4 bases, 7 bases remained unmatched. CDR3 nucleotide sequence: TGTGCCAGCAGCTCTTTAACTAGCGGGATTTACAATGAGCAGTTCTTC. Translated, it gives CASSSLTSGIYNEQFF.

The chain carries TRBV7-2 and TRBJ1-3; no clear D gene. V lost 4 bases and J lost 4, with 5 bases in between. The length of the CDR3 is 12 residues. CDR1 and CDR2 (germline): SGHTA, FQGNSA. The CDR3 region has the DNA TGTGCCAGCAGCTCTGCCGGAAACACCATATATTTT. It translates to CASSSAGNTIYF.

The rearrangement links TRBV15 to TRBJ1-4; D remains ambiguous. The CDR3 runs 16 residues. Trimming took 4 bases from V and 8 from J, leaving 20 bases between them. The V gene's germline CDR1 is LNHNV and CDR2 YYDKDF (reference sequence). CDR3 protein: CATSTPKGTIGEKLFF. Written as DNA, the CDR3 is TGTGCCACCAGCACCCCCAAAGGAACCATTGGGGAAAAACTGTTTTTT.

This rearrangement joins TRBV18 to TRBJ2-5; 7 bases agree with TRBD1. This CDR3 spans 15 amino acids. V trimming: 4 bases; J trimming: 4 bases; junction bases outside the gene matches: 9. Germline CDR1 is KGHSH and CDR2 is LQKENI. The CDR3 spells CASSHQPGTVETQYF. CDR3 DNA sequence: TGTGCCAGCTCACATCAGCCTGGGACAGTAGAGACCCAGTACTTC.

The CDR3 loop is CAHREGSYEQYF. CDR3 nucleotides: TGTGCCCACAGGGAAGGCTCCTACGAGCAGTACTTC. This chain links TRBV6-1 with TRBJ2-7; D perhaps matches TRBD1 (6 bases). Germline CDR1 MNHNS, CDR2 SASEGT. This CDR3 contains 12 residues. The ends were cut back, 11 bases at V and 0 bases at J, with 11 bases in the middle.

This rearrangement joins TRBV7-2 to TRBJ2-7; D is possibly TRBD1 (5 bases). The CDR3 has 14 residues. The ends were cut back, 7 bases at V and 0 bases at J, with 13 bases in the middle. Germline CDR1 SGHTA, CDR2 FQGNSA. Written as DNA, the CDR3 is TGTGCCAGCACCCTGGGGCGAAGCTCCTACGAGCAGTACTTC. This gives the protein CASTLGRSSYEQYF.

The chain uses TRBV5-6 and TRBJ1-1, with 8 bases matching TRBD1. V lost 4 bases, J lost 3 bases, and 8 bases stayed unmatched. Germline V gene sequence: CDR1 SGHDT, CDR2 YYEEEE. This CDR3 is built from 15 residues. For the CDR3, the DNA is TGTGCCAGCAGCCATATCGGACAGGGAGACACTGAAGCTTTCTTT. Translation gives CASSHIGQGDTEAFF.

The chain couples TRBV29-1 to TRBJ1-4, with a possible D match to TRBD1 (6 bases). This CDR3 has 12 amino acids. The germline V and J ends were trimmed by 4 bases and 6 bases, with 9 bases remaining between them. Germline V gene sequence: CDR1 SQVTM, CDR2 ANQGSEA. The CDR3 loop reads CSVARGDEKLFF. CDR3 DNA sequence: TGCAGCGTTGCTAGGGGGGATGAAAAACTGTTTTTT.

The genes are TRBV6-5 and TRBJ2-7; TRBD2 matches 7 bases. From germline, CDR1 is MNHEY and CDR2 SVGAGI. The CDR3 spans 15 residues. V lost 0 bases to trimming and J lost 5 bases; unmatched junction nucleotides: 7. CDR3 DNA: TGTGCCAGCAGTTACTCGGGGAGGGACCGGAACGAGCAGTACTTC. Amino acids: CASSYSGRDRNEQYF.

The chain is built from TRBV2 and TRBJ1-5; TRBD1 is a possible D gene (5 bases). This CDR3 has 15 amino acids. Germline V gene lookup returns CDR1 SNHLY and CDR2 FYNNEI. V lost 6 bases and J 2 bases, leaving 14 bases between the germline ends. The CDR3 DNA reads as TGTGCCAGCAGCCCGGGGACGGATGGCAATCAGCCCCAGCATTTT. Protein product: CASSPGTDGNQPQHF. Together with reference TRBV2 and TRBJ1-5, the CDR3 gives the full variable domain: EPEVTQTPSHQVTQMGQEVILRCVPISNHLYFYWYRQILGQKVEFLVSFYNNEISEKSEIFDDQFSVERPDGSNFTLKIRSTKLEDSAMYFCASSPGTDGNQPQHFGDGTRLSIL.

The chain recombines TRBV5-1 with TRBJ2-3; D not resolved. V shed 3 bases and J shed 2 bases, with 4 bases lying between them. The CDR3 sequence is 12 residues long. In germline, CDR1 is SGHRS, CDR2 YFSETQ. The CDR3 region is CASSSDTDTQYF. The CDR3 DNA reads as TGCGCCAGCAGCTCGGACACAGATACGCAGTATTTT.